This T cell receptor beta chain is from a study of human T cells and chemical hapten exposure (dated by TCRdb to the early 2020s). Regarding the complete study: Libraries were pooled for sequencing, and variation in per-sample TCR yields was attributed mainly to small differences in library volumes within the pool. The study tracked peripheral blood TCR repertoire changes in vivo during primary and secondary sensitization to the hapten diphenylcyclopropenone (DPC) in alopecia patients. Both TCR alpha and TCR beta chains were sequenced from each blood RNA sample.

This clonotype was detected a few times. Its antigen has not been determined. Within one base of it there is no much larger clone, and no base qualities were kept. The library was made by RACE. The instrument was a NextSeq 500. Library preparation attached unique molecular identifiers to individual cDNA molecules for quantitative, reproducible TCR counting. Per the original workflow: A median of about 87,000 TCRs per sample was observed, with a range of about 20,000 to 750,000. V, J and CDR3 annotation of the TCR reads was carried out using the Decombinator software suite. For the PS versus PT1 abundance plots, all samples were subsampled to the same number of TCRs (28,000). TCRs were defined as expanded if absent before sensitization and observed at least eight times at the 2-week time point. TCRdb handled the public reads itself, with Q25 trimming in fastp and clone calling in MiXCR, and kept productive beta chains. Every CDR3 protein is listed once, alongside the most common genes and DNA of its rows. For this entry, the V and J calls and clone size follow TCRdb and not the study's own pipeline. A total of about 45,000 distinct CDR3 sequences appear in this sample, nearly 4.5% of them only once. The ten biggest clones cover around 5.8% of the sample.

The time point label here, explained by the study, means: healthy volunteer bleed at 2 weeks. Total RNA was extracted from unfractionated whole blood that had been collected in Tempus Blood RNA tubes. Roughly five healthy volunteers were used as TCR sequencing controls and were bled at day 0, 2 weeks and 6 weeks. Including cysteine and phenylalanine, the CDR3 has 17 amino acids. This entry keeps only the CDR3 DNA: 51 bases, framed from base 1. V loses 4 bases at its end and J loses 5 bases; junction bases beyond the gene matches: 13. Study-wide findings and limitations: DPC sensitization did not change the number of TCRs with a frequency above 1 in 1000, and there was no evidence of changes in global repertoire structure. After repeated subsampling, changes were observed in the strength of the expansion versus patch-test correlation and in the threshold at which the correlation became significant.

This TCR was sampled from a human donor in good health. Some clones in this sample may be carry-over from other donors' samples. The chain was built from TRBV12-3 or TRBV12-4 and TRBJ1-5; 8 central nucleotides agree with TRBD1. Sequencing was done on a sample of whole blood. The sequence in DNA is TGTGCCAGCAGTTCGATGACTCTGGACAGGGTTCATCAGCCCCAGCATTTT. Its protein product is CASSSMTLDRVHQPQHF.